This TCR beta chain was recovered during a study of T cell responses to AZD1222 COVID-19 vaccine. Germline CDR1 is LGHDT and CDR2 is YNNKEL (reference sequence). The V end was cut by 2 bases, the J end by 9 bases, with 8 bases between. This CDR3 region has 12 residues. Using immunoSEQ multiplex PCR, the repertoire was profiled, and TCRdb retains in-frame clones only, with some absent. The table records some 180,000 clones, 90% to 95% of them present only once. Study-level points and caveats: The repertoires were collected only after the peak T cell response. Donors skewed white British and female; clonal diversity was possibly underestimated. Only a handful of AZD1222 recipients, more than five in all, had baseline seropositivity. Spike-specific TCR breadth and depth were elevated following two AZD1222 doses.

As concerns this clone: Its target is not known.

This TCR came from an adult who received the MenACWY meningococcal vaccine as a control. Sequenced material: peripheral blood, taken 28 days after the second dose of the MenACWY control vaccine. The chain links TRBV3-1 (or the pseudogene TRBV3-2) to TRBJ1-3; no clear D. The CDR3 region is CASSQTASTIYF. DNA of the CDR3: TGTGCCAGCAGCCAAACAGCTAGCACCATATATTTT.